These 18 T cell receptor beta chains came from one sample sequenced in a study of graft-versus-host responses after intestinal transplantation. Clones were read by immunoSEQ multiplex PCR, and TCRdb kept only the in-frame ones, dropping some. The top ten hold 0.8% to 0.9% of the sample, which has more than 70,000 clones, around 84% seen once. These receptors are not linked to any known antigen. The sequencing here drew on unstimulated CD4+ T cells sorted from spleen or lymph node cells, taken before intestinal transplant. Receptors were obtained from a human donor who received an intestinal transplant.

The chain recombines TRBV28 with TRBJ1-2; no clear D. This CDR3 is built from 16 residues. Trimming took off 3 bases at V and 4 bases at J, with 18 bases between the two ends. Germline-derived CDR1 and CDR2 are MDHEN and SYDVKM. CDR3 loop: CASSFGSGRGSYGYTF. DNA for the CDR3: TGTGCCAGCAGTTTCGGTTCAGGCCGGGGAAGCTATGGCTACACCTTC.

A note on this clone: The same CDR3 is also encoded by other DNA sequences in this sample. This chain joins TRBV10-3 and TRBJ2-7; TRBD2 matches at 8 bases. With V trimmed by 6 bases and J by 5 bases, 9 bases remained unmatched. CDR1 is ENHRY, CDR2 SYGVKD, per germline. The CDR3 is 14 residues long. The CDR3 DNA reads TGTGCCATCAGCGATGGCGGGAGGACCCACGAGCAGTACTTC. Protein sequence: CAISDGGRTHEQYF.

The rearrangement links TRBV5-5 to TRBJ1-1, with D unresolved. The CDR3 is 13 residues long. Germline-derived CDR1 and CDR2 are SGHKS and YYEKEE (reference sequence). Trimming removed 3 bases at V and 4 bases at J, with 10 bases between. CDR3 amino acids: CASSWAGSTEAFF. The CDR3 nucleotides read TGTGCCAGCAGCTGGGCTGGTAGCACTGAAGCTTTCTTT.

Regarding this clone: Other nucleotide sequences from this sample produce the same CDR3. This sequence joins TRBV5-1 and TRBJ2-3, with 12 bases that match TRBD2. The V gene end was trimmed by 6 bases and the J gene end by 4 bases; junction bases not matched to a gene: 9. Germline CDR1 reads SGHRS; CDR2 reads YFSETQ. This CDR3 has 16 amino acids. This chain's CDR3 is CASTKVGLAGSDTQYF. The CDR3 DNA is TGCGCCAGCACCAAGGTGGGACTAGCGGGTTCAGATACGCAGTATTTT.

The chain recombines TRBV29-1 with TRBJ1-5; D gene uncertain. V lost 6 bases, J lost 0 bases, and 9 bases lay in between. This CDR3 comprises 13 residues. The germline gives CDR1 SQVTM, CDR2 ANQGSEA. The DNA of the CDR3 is TGCAGCGTAGCCCCTAGTAGCAATCAGCCCCAGCATTTT. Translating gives CSVAPSSNQPQHF. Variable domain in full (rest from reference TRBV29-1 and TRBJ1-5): SAVISQKPSRDICQRGTSLTIQCQVDSQVTMMFWYRQQPGQSLTLIATANQGSEATYESGFVIDKFPISRPNLTFSTLTVSNMSPEDSSIYLCSVAPSSNQPQHFGDGTRLSIL.

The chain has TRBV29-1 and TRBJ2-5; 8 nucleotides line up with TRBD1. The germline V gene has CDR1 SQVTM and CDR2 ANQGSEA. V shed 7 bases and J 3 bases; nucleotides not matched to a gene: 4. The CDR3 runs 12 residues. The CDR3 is CSAVTGEETQYF. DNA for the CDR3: TGCAGCGCCGTGACAGGGGAAGAGACCCAGTACTTC.

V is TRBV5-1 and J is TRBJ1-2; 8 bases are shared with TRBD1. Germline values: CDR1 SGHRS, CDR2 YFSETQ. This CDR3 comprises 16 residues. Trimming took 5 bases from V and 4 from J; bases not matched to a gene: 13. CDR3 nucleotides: TGCGCCAGCAGTCGGTGGGATGACAGGGGAACCTATGGCTACACCTTC. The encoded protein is CASSRWDDRGTYGYTF.

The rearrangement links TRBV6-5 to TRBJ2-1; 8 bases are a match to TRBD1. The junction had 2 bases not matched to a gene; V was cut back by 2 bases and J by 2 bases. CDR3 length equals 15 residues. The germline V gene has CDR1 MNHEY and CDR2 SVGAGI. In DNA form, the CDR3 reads TGTGCCAGCAGTTACACAGGGGGGACCTACAATGAGCAGTTCTTC. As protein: CASSYTGGTYNEQFF.

CDR3 residues: CASSVGLSSSYNEQFF. The DNA for the CDR3 is TGTGCCAGCAGCGTAGGACTTTCAAGCTCCTACAATGAGCAGTTCTTC. The chain carries TRBV9 and TRBJ2-1; D call uncertain. The ends were cut back, 0 bases at V and 0 bases at J, with 10 bases in the middle. The CDR3 has 16 residues. Germline V gene data show CDR1 as SGDLS and CDR2 as YYNGEE. Full variable domain (remainder filled in from reference TRBV9 and TRBJ2-1): DSGVTQTPKHLITATGQRVTLRCSPRSGDLSVYWYQQSLDQGLQFLIQYYNGEERAKGNILERFSAQQFPDLHSELNLSSLELGDSALYFCASSVGLSSSYNEQFFGPGTRLTVL.

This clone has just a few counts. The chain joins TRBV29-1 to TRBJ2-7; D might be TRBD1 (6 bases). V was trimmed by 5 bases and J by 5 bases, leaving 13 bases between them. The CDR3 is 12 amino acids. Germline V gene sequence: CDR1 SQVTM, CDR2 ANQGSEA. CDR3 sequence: CSVNTGLHEQYF. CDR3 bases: TGCAGCGTTAACACAGGGCTTCACGAGCAGTACTTC.

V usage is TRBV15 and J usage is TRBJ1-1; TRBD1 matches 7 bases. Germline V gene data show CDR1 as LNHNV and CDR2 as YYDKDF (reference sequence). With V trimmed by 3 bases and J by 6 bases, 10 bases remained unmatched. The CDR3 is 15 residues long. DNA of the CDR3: TGTGCCACCAGCAGTTGGGACAGCCGGGGTGCTGAAGCTTTCTTT. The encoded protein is CATSSWDSRGAEAFF.

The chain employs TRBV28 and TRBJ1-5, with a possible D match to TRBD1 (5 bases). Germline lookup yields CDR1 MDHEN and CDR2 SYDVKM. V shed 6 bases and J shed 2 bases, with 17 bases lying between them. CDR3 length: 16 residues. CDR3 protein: CASSAAPGGGNQPQHF. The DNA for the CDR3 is TGTGCCAGCAGCGCCGCGCCGGGGGGAGGCAATCAGCCCCAGCATTTT.

The CDR3 sequence: CASSGPPSTDTQYF. CDR3 coding DNA: TGTGCCAGCTCAGGGCCGCCAAGCACAGATACGCAGTATTTT. The chain is built from TRBV18 and TRBJ2-3; D call uncertain. The length of the CDR3 is 14 residues. Trimming pared 5 bases from V and 0 bases from J, leaving 9 bases between. The germline CDR1 and CDR2 sequences are KGHSH and LQKENI.

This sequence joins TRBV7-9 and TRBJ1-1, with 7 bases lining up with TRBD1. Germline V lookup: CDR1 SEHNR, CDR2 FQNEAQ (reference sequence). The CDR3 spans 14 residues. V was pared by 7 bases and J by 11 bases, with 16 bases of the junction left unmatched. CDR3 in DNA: TGTGCCAGCACGACAGGGCCTGAGCGAATTGCCGCTTTCTTT. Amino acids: CASTTGPERIAAFF. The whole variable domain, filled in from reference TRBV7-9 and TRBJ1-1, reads DTGVSQNPRHKITKRGQNVTFRCDPISEHNRLYWYRQTLGQGPEFLTYFQNEAQLEKSRLLSDRFSAERPKGSFSTLEIQRTEQGDSAMYLCASTTGPERIAAFFGQGTRLTVV.

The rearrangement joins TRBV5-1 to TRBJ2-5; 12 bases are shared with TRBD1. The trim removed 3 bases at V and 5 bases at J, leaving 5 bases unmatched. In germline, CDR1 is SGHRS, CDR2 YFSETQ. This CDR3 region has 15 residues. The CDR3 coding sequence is TGCGCCAGCAGCTCCGGGACAGGGGGCTGGGAGACCCAGTACTTC. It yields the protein CASSSGTGGWETQYF.

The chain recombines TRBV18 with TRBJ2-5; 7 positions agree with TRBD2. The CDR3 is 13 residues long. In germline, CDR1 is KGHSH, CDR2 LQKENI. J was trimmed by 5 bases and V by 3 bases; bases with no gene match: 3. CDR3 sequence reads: CASSPGRDETQYF. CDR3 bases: TGTGCCAGCTCACCTGGGAGGGACGAGACCCAGTACTTC.

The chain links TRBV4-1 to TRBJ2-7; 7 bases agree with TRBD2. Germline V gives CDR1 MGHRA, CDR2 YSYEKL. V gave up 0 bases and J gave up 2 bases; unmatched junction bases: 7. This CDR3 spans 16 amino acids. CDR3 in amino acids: CASSQDRRLAAYEQYF. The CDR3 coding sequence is TGCGCCAGCAGCCAAGATCGGAGACTAGCAGCCTACGAGCAGTACTTC.

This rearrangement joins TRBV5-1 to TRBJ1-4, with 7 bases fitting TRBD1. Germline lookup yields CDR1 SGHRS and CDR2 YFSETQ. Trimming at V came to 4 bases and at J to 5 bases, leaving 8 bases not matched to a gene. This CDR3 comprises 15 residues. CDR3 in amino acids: CASSPRRGENEKLFF. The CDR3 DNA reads TGCGCCAGCAGCCCGCGCAGGGGGGAAAATGAAAAACTGTTTTTT.